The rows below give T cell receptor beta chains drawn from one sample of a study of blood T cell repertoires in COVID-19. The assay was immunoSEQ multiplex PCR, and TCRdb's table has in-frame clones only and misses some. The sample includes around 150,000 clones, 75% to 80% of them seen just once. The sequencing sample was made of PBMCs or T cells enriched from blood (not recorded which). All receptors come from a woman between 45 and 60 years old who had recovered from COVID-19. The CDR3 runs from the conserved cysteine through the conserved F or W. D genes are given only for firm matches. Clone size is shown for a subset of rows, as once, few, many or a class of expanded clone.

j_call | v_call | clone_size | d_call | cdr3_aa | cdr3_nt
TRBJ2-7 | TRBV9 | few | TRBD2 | CASSVDGTRPYEQYF | TGTGCCAGCAGCGTAGATGGGACTAGACCCTACGAGCAGTACTTC
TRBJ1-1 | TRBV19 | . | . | CASSPQGTEAFF | TGTGCCAGTAGTCCTCAGGGGACTGAAGCTTTCTTT
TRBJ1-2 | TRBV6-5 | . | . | CATSRTEGYGYTF | TGTGCCACCAGCCGGACAGAGGGGTATGGCTACACCTTC
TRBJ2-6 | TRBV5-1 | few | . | CASNLGAGSSGANVLTF | TGCGCCAGCAACTTGGGGGCGGGTAGCTCTGGGGCCAACGTCCTGACTTTC
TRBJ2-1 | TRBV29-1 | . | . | CSVAPNNEQFF | TGCAGCGTTGCGCCTAATAATGAGCAGTTCTTC
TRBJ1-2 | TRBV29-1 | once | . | CSAHPMDGGGYTF | TGCAGCGCCCACCCTATGGACGGCGGGGGCTACACCTTC
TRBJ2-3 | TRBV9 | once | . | CASSPRGSGGTDTQYF | TGTGCCAGCAGCCCCAGAGGGAGCGGAGGCACAGATACGCAGTATTTT
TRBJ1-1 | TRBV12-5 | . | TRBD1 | CASGLTGGAGMNTEAFF | TGTGCTAGTGGTTTGACAGGGGGCGCGGGCATGAACACTGAAGCTTTCTTT
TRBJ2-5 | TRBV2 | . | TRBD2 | CASSAGRGRRQETQYF | TGTGCCAGCAGTGCCGGGCGGGGGAGAAGACAAGAGACCCAGTACTTC
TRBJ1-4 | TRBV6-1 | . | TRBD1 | CASSEYPGTGNEKLFF | TGTGCCAGCAGTGAATACCCCGGGACAGGGAATGAAAAACTGTTTTTT
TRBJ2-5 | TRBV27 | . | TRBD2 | CATGSAGSRQETQYF | TGTGCCACAGGGTCAGCGGGGAGCCGCCAAGAGACCCAGTACTTC
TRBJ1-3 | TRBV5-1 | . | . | CASSLDTGVGNTIYF | TGCGCCAGCAGCTTGGATACGGGGGTTGGAAACACCATATATTTT
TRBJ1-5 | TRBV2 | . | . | CASTFSNQPQHF | TGTGCCAGCACGTTTAGCAATCAGCCCCAGCATTTT
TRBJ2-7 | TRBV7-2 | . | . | CASSLAGRAGWEQYF | TGTGCCAGCAGCTTAGCAGGCAGGGCTGGATGGGAGCAGTACTTC
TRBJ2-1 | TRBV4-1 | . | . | CASSQEPAGAYINEQFF | TGCGCCAGCAGCCAAGAACCTGCGGGGGCCTATATAAATGAGCAGTTCTTC
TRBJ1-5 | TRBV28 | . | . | CASSLEGKPQHF | TGTGCCAGCAGTCTGGAGGGAAAGCCCCAGCATTTT
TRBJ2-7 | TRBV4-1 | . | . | CASSQGPSRSYEQYF | TGCGCCAGCAGCCAAGGTCCTAGCCGCTCCTACGAGCAGTACTTC
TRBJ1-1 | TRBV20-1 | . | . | CSVVPNTEAFF | TGCAGTGTCGTCCCGAACACTGAAGCTTTCTTT
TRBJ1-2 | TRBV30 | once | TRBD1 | CAWSPRTGGRGYTF | TGTGCCTGGAGCCCCCGGACAGGGGGAAGGGGCTACACCTTC
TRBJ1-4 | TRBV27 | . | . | CASSLVRARVEKLFF | TGTGCCAGCAGTTTGGTGAGGGCCCGGGTTGAAAAACTGTTTTTT
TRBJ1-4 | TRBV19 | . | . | CASSRPARGEKLFF | TGTGCCAGTAGTAGGCCAGCCAGAGGTGAAAAACTGTTTTTT
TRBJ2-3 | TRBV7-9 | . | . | CASSLEMGADTQYF | TGTGCCAGCAGCTTAGAGATGGGCGCAGATACGCAGTATTTT
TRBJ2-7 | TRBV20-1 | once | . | CSASPRVSSYEQYF | TGCAGTGCTAGTCCGAGAGTTTCCTCCTACGAGCAGTACTTC
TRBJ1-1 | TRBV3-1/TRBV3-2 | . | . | CASSLRTGNMNTEAFF | TGTGCCAGCAGCCTTCGGACGGGAAACATGAACACTGAAGCTTTCTTT
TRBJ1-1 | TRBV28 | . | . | CASSPDRENTEAFF | TGTGCCAGCAGTCCAGACAGAGAGAACACTGAAGCTTTCTTT
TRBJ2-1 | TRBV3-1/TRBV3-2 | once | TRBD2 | CASSQGGSGDVNEQFF | TGTGCCAGCAGCCAAGGGGGTAGCGGGGATGTCAATGAGCAGTTCTTC
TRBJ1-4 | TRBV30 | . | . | CAWSVLAPKLFF | TGTGCCTGGAGTGTACTTGCCCCAAAACTGTTTTTT
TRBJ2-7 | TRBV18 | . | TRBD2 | CASSLAGGPYEQYF | TGTGCCAGCTCACTAGCGGGAGGGCCCTACGAGCAGTACTTC
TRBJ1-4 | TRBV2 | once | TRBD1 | CASSLGTGLNEKLFF | TGTGCCAGCAGTCTAGGGACAGGCCTAAATGAAAAACTGTTTTTT
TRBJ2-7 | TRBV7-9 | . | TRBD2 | CASSHTGRGYEQYF | TGTGCCAGCAGCCATACTGGGAGGGGCTACGAGCAGTACTTC
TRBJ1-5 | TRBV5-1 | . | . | CASSLATGPNQPQHF | TGCGCCAGCAGCTTGGCTACAGGGCCAAATCAGCCCCAGCATTTT
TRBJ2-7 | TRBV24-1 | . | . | CATSDTPAGPNEQYF | TGTGCCACCAGTGATACTCCGGCGGGGCCGAACGAGCAGTACTTC
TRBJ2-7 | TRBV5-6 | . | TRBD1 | CASSLVFRGQGEQYF | TGTGCCAGCAGCTTGGTGTTCAGGGGGCAAGGGGAGCAGTACTTC
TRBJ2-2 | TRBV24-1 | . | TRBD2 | CATSDAGTSTGELFF | TGTGCCACCAGTGATGCCGGGACTAGCACCGGGGAGCTGTTTTTT
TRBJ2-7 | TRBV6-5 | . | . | CASSYSAGPVEQYF | TGTGCCAGCAGTTACTCGGCGGGACCCGTCGAGCAGTACTTC
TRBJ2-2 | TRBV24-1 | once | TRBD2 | CATRSQAGGVNTGELFF | TGTGCCACCAGATCTCAAGCGGGAGGAGTGAACACCGGGGAGCTGTTTTTT
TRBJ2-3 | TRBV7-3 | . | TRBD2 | CASSSTLAGDTQYF | TGTGCCAGCAGTTCAACCCTAGCGGGAGATACGCAGTATTTT